The sequence of this T cell receptor (beta chain) was determined in a study of blood T cells in healthy people across ages (dated by TCRdb to between 2015 and 2016). With regard to the full study: Template switching captured roughly one uniquely barcoded TCR beta cDNA molecule per two T cells in model experiments. Using deep sequencing normalized with unique cDNA molecular identifiers, the study measured how TCR beta repertoire diversity changes with age. Donors were grouped into four age groups: young (average 16 years), middle-aged (over 35), aged (about 59) and long-lived (just over 80). To avoid experimental bias, donors of different ages were spread randomly across the sequencing lanes. Using the same blood draw, the study looked at two additional independent replicas of 1 million unique cDNA reads for two donors, one aged 18 to 30 and the other aged 80 or older. General study outcomes and caveats: As age increased, observed TCR beta diversity per million T cells dropped in a roughly linear way, and a significant reduction was already evident by age 40. The long-lived group showed more naive CD4+ T cells, fewer expanded clones and increased TCR diversity than the aged group, suggesting age selection. Because profiling used bulk unsorted PBMCs, naive and antigen-experienced compartments could not be compared conclusively. The percentage of naive T cells measured by flow cytometry correlated strongly with observed TCR beta diversity. Total diversity estimates from one million sequenced T cells were considered lower bounds and underestimates. Donor CMV infection status was unknown, potentially confounding age-related changes in expanded clonotypes.

The junction carries 8 bases between V and J, which are trimmed by 2 bases and 1 base respectively. CDR1 is given as SGHTA and CDR2 as FQGNSA, both from the germline V gene. The CDR3, cysteine through phenylalanine, is 15 amino acids long. This entry keeps only the CDR3 DNA: 45 bases, framed from base 1. The 39 donors, aged about 6 to 100 years, were systemically healthy Caucasian individuals from Russia. Around 10 milliliters of peripheral blood were drawn from each donor into EDTA-treated Vacutainer tubes. Ficoll-Paque density-gradient centrifugation was used to isolate PBMCs, with at least 6.5 million per sample. Total RNA was extracted from PBMCs with Trizol reagent, with at least 5.5 micrograms obtained per sample. Naive CD45RAhigh/CD27high T cell percentages were measured by flow cytometry on a PBMC aliquot from every donor. This clonotype was picked up a small number of times. What this receptor recognizes is not known. Qualities for individual bases were not recorded, and no much larger clone is one base off.

The method behind the library was 5' RACE. The sequencing machine was an Illumina HiSeq 2500. A second PCR of about 6 to 12 cycles was run with a J-beta primer mix and a sample-barcoded 5' primer. A template-switch 5' adaptor carrying 12 random nucleotides introduced a unique molecular identifier onto each TCR beta cDNA molecule. Each sample yielded at least 2.5 million CDR3-containing paired-end reads. The Mint cDNA synthesis kit, primed by a TRBC-specific oligonucleotide, was used to synthesize first-strand cDNA from all RNA. Following uracil-DNA glycosylase treatment, all cDNA underwent a first 18-cycle PCR with the universal primers M1SS and BC2_uni_R. The paper's data handling went like this. For normalization, 1 million high-quality reads, each with a distinct molecular identifier, were randomly selected from each sample. Instead of being binned into consensus sequences, reads with shared molecular identifiers were discarded. MiTCR, with a Q25 quality threshold and the strictest error-elimination algorithm, was used for CDR3 identification, clonotype clustering and error correction. A nonparametric unseen species model using Euler transformation provided a lower-bound estimate of total TCR beta diversity. TCRdb reran the public reads through fastp at Q25 and MiXCR, keeping productive beta chains. Each entry merges the rows of one CDR3 protein and shows their most common DNA and genes. These V and J calls rely on TCRdb rather than the paper's analysis. Present in this sample are around 620,000 distinct CDR3 sequences, approximately 25% of which were seen just once. Of the sample, approximately 18% is held by the ten largest clones.

Specimen: blood. This sequence was found in an older woman in good health. The chain was built from TRBV7-2 and TRBJ2-2; the D gene cannot be named for sure. This receptor carries the CDR3 CASSLKGLNTGELFF. The DNA sequence follows: TGTGCCAGCAGCTTAAAAGGATTGAACACCGGGGAGCTGTTTTTT.